A selection of T cell receptor beta chains follows, all from one sample in a study of vaccination and CD4 T cells after COVID-19. For these TCRs, the target antigens are not known. TCRdb passed the PCR reads through MiXCR, listing each CDR3 protein once. The table records about 16,000 distinct CDR3 sequences, roughly 40% of them present only once. Sequencing used CD4+ T cells from blood, cultured in vitro. The receptors derive from a human donor who had recovered from COVID-19. The CDR3 runs from the conserved cysteine through the conserved F or W.

J,V,length,CDR3
TRBJ2-7,TRBV10-1,16,CASSDPGLSSSYEQYF
TRBJ1-6,TRBV30,14,CACNSDRNNSPLHF
TRBJ2-3,TRBV30,14,CVWSGGQVTDTQYF
TRBJ1-2,TRBV10-3,15,CAISESTGTGDGYTF
TRBJ2-3,TRBV28,21,CASMSLVKLAGAKTSTDTQYF
TRBJ1-6,TRBV27,12,CASSLADSPLHF
TRBJ1-3,TRBV28,15,CASSPPRLTGNTIYF
TRBJ2-2,TRBV18,14,CASSLGRNPGELFF
TRBJ2-1,TRBV25-1,14,CASSAGTSNNEQFF
TRBJ2-3,TRBV20-1,15,CSAPRLVQGTDTQYF
TRBJ2-5,TRBV19,13,CASSQGIQETQYF
TRBJ1-5,TRBV20-1,15,CSARDPYTKNQPQHF
TRBJ1-6,TRBV30,15,CAWRTRTGWGSPLHF
TRBJ2-7,TRBV30,13,CASRDLRLYEQYF
TRBJ2-1,TRBV6-2/TRBV6-3,15,CASTSTSGGGSEQFF
TRBJ1-1,TRBV6-1,14,CASSQQGVNTEAFF
TRBJ1-5,TRBV12-3/TRBV12-4,14,CASSLKGVDQPQHF
TRBJ1-5,TRBV29-1,17,CSGQHRILPNSNQPQHF
TRBJ2-3,TRBV7-2,14,CASSFEGFTDTQYF
TRBJ1-4,TRBV28,14,CASTSQDSNEKLFF
TRBJ2-5,TRBV2,14,CASSLFPRGETQYF
TRBJ1-4,TRBV15,13,CATSRAGNEKLFF
TRBJ2-7,TRBV2,15,CASSIGGTSGSQQYF
TRBJ1-1,TRBV28,14,CASTRTGLNTEAFF
TRBJ2-1,TRBV12-3/TRBV12-4,12,CASSPAIGEQFF
TRBJ2-3,TRBV6-2/TRBV6-3,19,CASSYQRGLAGGPADTQYF
TRBJ2-1,TRBV20-1,15,CSAPFGQKADNEQFF